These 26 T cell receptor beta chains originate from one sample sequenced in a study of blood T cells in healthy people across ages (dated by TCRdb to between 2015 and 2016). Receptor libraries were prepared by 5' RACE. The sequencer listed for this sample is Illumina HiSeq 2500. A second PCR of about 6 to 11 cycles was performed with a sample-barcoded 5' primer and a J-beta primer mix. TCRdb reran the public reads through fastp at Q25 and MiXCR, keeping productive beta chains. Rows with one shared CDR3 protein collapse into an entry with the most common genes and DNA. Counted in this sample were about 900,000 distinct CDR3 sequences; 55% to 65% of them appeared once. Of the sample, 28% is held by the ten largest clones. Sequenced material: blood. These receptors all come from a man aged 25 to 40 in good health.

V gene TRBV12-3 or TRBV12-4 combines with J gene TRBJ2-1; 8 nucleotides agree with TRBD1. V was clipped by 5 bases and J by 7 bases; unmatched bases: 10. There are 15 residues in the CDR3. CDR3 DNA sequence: TGTGCCAGCAGTAGACAGGGGCGGTATGTGAATGAGCAGTTCTTC. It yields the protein CASSRQGRYVNEQFF.

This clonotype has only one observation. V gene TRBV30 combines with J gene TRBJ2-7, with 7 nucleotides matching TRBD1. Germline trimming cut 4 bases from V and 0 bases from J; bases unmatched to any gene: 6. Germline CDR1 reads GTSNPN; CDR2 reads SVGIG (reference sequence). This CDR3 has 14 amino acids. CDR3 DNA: TGTGCCTGGAATCGACAGGGTAGCTCCTACGAGCAGTACTTC. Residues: CAWNRQGSSYEQYF.

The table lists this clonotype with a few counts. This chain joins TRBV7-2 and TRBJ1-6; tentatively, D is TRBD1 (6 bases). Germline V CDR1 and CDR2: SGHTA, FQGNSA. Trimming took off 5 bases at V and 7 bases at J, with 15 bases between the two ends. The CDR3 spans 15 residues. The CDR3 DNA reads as TGTGCCAGCAGCGTACCGCCAACAGGGAATTCACCCCTCCACTTT. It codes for CASSVPPTGNSPLHF.

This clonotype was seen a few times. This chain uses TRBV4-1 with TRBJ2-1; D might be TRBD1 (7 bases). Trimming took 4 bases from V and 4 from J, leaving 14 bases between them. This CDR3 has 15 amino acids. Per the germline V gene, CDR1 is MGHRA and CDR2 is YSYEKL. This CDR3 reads CASSLRQGGYNEQFF. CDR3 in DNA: TGCGCCAGCAGCCTCAGACAGGGAGGATACAATGAGCAGTTCTTC.

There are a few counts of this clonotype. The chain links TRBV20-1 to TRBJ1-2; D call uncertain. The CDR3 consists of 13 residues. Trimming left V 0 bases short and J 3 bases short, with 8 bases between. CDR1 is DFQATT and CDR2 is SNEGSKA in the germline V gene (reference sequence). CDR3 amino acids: CSARDRVDYGYTF. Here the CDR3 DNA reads TGCAGTGCTAGAGACCGGGTGGACTATGGCTACACCTTC.

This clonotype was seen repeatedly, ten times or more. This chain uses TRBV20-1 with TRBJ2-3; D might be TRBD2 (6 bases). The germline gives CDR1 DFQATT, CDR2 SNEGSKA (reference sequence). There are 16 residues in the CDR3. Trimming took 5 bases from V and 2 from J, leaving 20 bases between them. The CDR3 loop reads CSAPPAPADYTDTQYF. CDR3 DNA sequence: TGCAGTGCTCCCCCAGCCCCAGCGGACTACACAGATACGCAGTATTTT.

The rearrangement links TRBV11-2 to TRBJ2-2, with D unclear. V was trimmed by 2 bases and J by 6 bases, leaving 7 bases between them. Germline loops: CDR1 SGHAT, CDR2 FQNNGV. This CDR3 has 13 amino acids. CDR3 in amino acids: CASSLLEAGELFF. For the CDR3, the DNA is TGTGCCAGCAGCTTATTGGAAGCCGGGGAGCTGTTTTTT.

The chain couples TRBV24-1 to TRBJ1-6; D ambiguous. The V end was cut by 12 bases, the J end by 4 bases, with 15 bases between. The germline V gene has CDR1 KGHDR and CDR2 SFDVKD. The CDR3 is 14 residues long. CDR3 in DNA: TGTGCCGCCGAAGGACGGTTTTATAATTCACCCCTCCACTTT. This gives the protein CAAEGRFYNSPLHF.

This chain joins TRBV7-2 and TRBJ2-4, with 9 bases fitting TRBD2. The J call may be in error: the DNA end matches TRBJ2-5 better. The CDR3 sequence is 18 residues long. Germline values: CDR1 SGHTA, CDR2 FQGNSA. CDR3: CASSFGLEPAGGQETQYF. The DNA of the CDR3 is TGTGCCAGCAGCTTCGGATTAGAGCCAGCGGGGGGACAAGAGACCCAGTACTTC.

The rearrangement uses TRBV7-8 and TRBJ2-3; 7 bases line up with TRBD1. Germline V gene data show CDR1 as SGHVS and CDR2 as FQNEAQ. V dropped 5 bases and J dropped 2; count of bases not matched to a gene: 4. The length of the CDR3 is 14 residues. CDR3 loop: CASSKTGNTDTQYF. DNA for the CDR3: TGTGCCAGCAGCAAGACAGGGAACACAGATACGCAGTATTTT.

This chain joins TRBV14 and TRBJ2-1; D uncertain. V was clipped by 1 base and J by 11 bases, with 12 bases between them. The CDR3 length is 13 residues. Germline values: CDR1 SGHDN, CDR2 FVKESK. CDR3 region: CASSQGGSSKQFF. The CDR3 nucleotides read TGTGCCAGCAGCCAAGGGGGTTCGAGTAAGCAGTTCTTC.

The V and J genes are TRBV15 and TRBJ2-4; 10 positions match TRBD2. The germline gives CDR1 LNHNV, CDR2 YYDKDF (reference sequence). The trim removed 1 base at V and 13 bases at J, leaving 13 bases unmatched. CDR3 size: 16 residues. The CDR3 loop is CATSRGTGTSVFEQYF. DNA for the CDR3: TGTGCCACCAGCAGAGGCACCGGGACTAGCGTGTTTGAGCAGTACTTC.

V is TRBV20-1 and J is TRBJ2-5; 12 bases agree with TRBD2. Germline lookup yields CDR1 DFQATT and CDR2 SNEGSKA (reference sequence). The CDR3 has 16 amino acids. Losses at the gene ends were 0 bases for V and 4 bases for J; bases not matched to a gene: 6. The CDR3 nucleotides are TGCAGTGCTAGAGATTTAGGACTAGCGGGGCCAGAGACCCAGTACTTC. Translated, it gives CSARDLGLAGPETQYF.

The CDR3 protein is CASSTTTRGETQYF. CDR3 bases: TGTGCCAGCAGCACCACAACCCGGGGGGAGACCCAGTACTTC. The genes are TRBV7-2 and TRBJ2-5, with D perhaps matching TRBD2 (6 bases). Germline lookup yields CDR1 SGHTA and CDR2 FQGNSA. Trimming took 5 bases from V and 5 from J, leaving 15 bases between them. This CDR3 comprises 14 residues.

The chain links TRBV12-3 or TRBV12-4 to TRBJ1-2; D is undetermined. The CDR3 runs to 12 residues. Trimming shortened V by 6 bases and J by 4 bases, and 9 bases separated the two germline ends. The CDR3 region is CASSPVSYGYTF. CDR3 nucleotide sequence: TGTGCCAGCAGCCCTGTCTCCTATGGCTACACCTTC.

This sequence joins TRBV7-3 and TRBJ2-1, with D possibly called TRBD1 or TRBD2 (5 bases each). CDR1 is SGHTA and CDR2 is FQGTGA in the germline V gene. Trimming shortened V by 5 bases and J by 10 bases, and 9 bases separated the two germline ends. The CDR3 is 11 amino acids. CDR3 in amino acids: CASSRDGEQFF. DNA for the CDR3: TGTGCCAGCAGCCGGGACGGGGAGCAGTTCTTC.

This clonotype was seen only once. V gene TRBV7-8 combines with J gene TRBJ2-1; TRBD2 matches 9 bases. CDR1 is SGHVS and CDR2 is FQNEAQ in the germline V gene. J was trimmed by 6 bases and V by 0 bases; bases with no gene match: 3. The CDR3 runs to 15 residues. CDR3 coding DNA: TGTGCCAGCAGCTTAGCGGGTAGCGGGGGCAATGAGCAGTTCTTC. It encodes CASSLAGSGGNEQFF. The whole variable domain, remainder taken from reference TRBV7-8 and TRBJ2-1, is GAGVSQSPRYKVAKRGQDVALRCDPISGHVSLFWYQQALGQGPEFLTYFQNEAQLDKSGLPSDRFFAERPEGSVSTLKIQRTQQEDSAVYLCASSLAGSGGNEQFFGPGTRLTVL.

Here the CDR3 DNA reads TGTGCCAGCTCACCAGTAGCTAGCGGGGAGCGGGACATTCAGTACTTC. Its translation: CASSPVASGERDIQYF. The chain links TRBV18 to TRBJ2-7; 9 nucleotides agree with TRBD2. Gene TRBJ2-4 matches the end of the DNA better, so the J call may be wrong. The germline V gene encodes CDR1 KGHSH and CDR2 LQKENI. The CDR3 length is 16 residues.

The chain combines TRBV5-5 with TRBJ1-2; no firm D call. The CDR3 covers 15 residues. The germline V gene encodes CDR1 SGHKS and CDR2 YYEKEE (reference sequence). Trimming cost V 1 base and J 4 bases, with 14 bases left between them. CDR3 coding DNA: TGTGCCAGCAGCTTGTGGGCTTCGGCCCCCTATGGCTACACCTTC. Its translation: CASSLWASAPYGYTF.

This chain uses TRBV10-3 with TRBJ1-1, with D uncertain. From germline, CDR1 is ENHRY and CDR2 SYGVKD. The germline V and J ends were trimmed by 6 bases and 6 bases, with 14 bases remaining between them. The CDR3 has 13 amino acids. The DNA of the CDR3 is TGTGCCATCAGAGGCAGGATGGGTCCTGAAGCTTTCTTT. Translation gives CAIRGRMGPEAFF.

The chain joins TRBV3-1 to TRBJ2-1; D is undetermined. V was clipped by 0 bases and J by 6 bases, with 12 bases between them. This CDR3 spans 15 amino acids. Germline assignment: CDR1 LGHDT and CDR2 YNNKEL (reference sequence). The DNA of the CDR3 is TGTGCCAGCAGCCAAGAACCTGGAGAGATCAATGAGCAGTTCTTC. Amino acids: CASSQEPGEINEQFF.

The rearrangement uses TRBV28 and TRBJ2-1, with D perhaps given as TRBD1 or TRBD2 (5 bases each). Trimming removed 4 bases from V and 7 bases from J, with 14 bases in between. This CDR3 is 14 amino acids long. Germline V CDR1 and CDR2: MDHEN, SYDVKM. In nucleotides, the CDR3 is TGTGCCAGCAGTTCGTGGGGGACCCTAAATGAGCAGTTCTTC. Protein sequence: CASSSWGTLNEQFF. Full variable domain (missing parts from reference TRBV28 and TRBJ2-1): DVKVTQSSRYLVKRTGEKVFLECVQDMDHENMFWYRQDPGLGLRLIYFSYDVKMKEKGDIPEGYSVSREKKERFSLILESASTNQTSMYLCASSSWGTLNEQFFGPGTRLTVL.

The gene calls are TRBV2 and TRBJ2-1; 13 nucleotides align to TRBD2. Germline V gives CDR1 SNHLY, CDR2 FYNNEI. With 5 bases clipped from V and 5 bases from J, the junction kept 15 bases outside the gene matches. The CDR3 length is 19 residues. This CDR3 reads CASSLRTSGGPLGHNEQFF. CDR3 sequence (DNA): TGTGCCAGCAGTCTCAGGACTAGCGGGGGCCCTCTAGGACACAATGAGCAGTTCTTC.

Here the CDR3 reads CAISDDRVEQYF. CDR3 in DNA: TGTGCCATCAGTGACGACAGGGTCGAGCAGTACTTC. The chain links TRBV10-3 to TRBJ2-7, with 7 positions matching TRBD1. CDR1 and CDR2 from the germline V gene are ENHRY and SYGVKD. V shed 3 bases, J shed 6 bases, and the junction held 2 bases outside the gene matches. The CDR3 extends over 12 amino acids.

The CDR3 loop is CASSQEPPGVLTF. The CDR3 bases are TGCGCCAGCAGCCAAGAACCCCCAGGCGTCCTGACTTTC. The chain is built from TRBV4-1 and TRBJ2-6; D ambiguous. V shed 0 bases and J shed 12 bases, with 9 bases lying between them. The germline gives CDR1 MGHRA, CDR2 YSYEKL. This CDR3 has 13 residues.

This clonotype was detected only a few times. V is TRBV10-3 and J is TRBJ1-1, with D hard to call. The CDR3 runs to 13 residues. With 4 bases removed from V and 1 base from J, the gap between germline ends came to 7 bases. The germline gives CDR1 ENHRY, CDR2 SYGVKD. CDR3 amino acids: CAISGLQNTEAFF. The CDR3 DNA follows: TGTGCCATCAGTGGACTCCAGAACACTGAAGCTTTCTTT.